This entry concerns a single T cell receptor (beta chain). Its antigen target is currently unknown. The germline V gene yields SGHDN for CDR1 and FVKESK for CDR2. There are 13 amino acids in the CDR3, from cysteine to phenylalanine inclusive. Kept here is only the CDR3 DNA, which spans 39 bases and is read in frame from base 1. From V the trimming removes 5 bases and from J it removes 5 bases, while the gene matches leave 3 bases of the junction unaccounted for. This entry is derived from a study of cytomegalovirus exposure and HLA in healthy donors (dated by TCRdb to about 2017). In terms of the full investigation: According to an earlier analysis of several hundred of the donors, about 179 million T cells yielded roughly 110 million unique TCR beta sequences and about 300 Gb of sequence data. An early release that covered 640 HLA-typed donors contained about 300 gigabases of sequencing data and approximately 85 million unique TCR sequences. Of the 398 genotyped donors, 80% to 90% were placed in the genetic ancestry cluster associated with self-reported Caucasian donors. The aim of the study was to test whether cataloging public T cell receptors could identify signatures of past pathogen exposure. The T cell repertoires of 550 to 850 subjects were profiled by immunosequencing and related to cytomegalovirus serostatus. Along with the roughly 700-subject first cohort, a separate validation cohort of around 110 different subjects was used. To predict cytomegalovirus infection status, the study brought together high-throughput TCR immunosequencing, statistical association of individual TCRs with disease status, and machine learning. A later analysis re-analyzed previously published TCR beta repertoires from 550 to 700 donors and added high-resolution HLA genotyping to study TCR occurrence patterns. Rather than drawing on any new phenotypic data, the later analysis identified candidate immune exposures from TCR beta sequences and the way those sequences occurred across donors. In an earlier analysis of roughly 580 of the donors, high-throughput TCR beta sequencing was used to judge whether each TCR beta V gene segment behaved as functional or pseudogenic. Donor age, sex, ethnicity and CMV serostatus were compiled together with the repertoire data. In a later genetic analysis, genome-wide SNP genotypes for about 65% of the roughly 700 donors were used, and that subset was treated as a discovery cohort. All discovery cohort repertoires had been generated on a single sequencing platform. Class I and class II HLA loci were covered by the typing at four-digit resolution. The number of donors typed differed by locus, with about 629-640 for A, B, C, DRB1 and DQB1, roughly 520 for DQA1, some 570 for DPA1, and around 430 for DPB1. A handful of DR-DQ haplotypes were handled as single units for association and clustering because linkage in the cohort was strong. Among about 370 genotyped donors of the cohort, an average of about 220,000 unique TCR beta nucleotide sequences was sequenced per donor, of which roughly 17% were non-productive.

Results and caveats for the whole study, not just this receptor: According to a later analysis, parvovirus B19, influenza, CMV and Epstein-Barr virus appeared linked to several top co-occurrence clusters. The sequencing pipeline was judged likely to have produced a cluster of highly shared sequence variants as a technical artifact. The authors suggested that the approach could potentially be generalized to other disease states and immunological phenotypes. Sequencing depth was assumed to be roughly uniform across donors in the presence/absence analyses, though that assumption may not hold. For the cohort, immune exposure information was limited to CMV serostatus. Only TCR beta chains were sequenced in this cohort, and the absence of alpha or paired-chain data limited detectable features. A further reported finding was that TCR beta sequences accurately predicted the HLA-A and HLA-B alleles for most subjects in the first cohort. The study gave a list of 150 to 200 TCR beta chains associated with cytomegalovirus. In a later analysis, TCR association rates were found to vary across HLA loci, with the most associated TCRs seen for DRB1 alleles and the fewest for HLA-C alleles. Most TCR sequences were seen in very few donors, while some public TCRs were found in many individuals. When HLA alleles, especially DR and DQ, strongly co-occurred, TCR associations were difficult to assign to individual alleles. Three of the identified cytomegalovirus-associated TCR beta chains were confirmed in vitro to be specific for cytomegalovirus antigens. Because some donors lacked HLA typing at each locus, the association tests relied only on the typed subset. In an earlier analysis of about 540 of the donors, most TCR beta V segments were observed in productive rearrangements about 90% or about 30% of the time, broadly matching IMGT annotations. Compared with the 666-donor mean, donors in an Asian-associated ancestry cluster had fewer N-insertions in productive TCRs, according to a later genetic analysis. Cytomegalovirus status was reported to be diagnosed by the classifier with high specificity and sensitivity in both the original and validation cohorts. Because counts were too low, about 18 rarely observed V segments, including chromosome 9 orphons, were left out of the earlier analysis of some 640 of the donors. In a later analysis, 15,000 to 20,000 TCR beta sequences were associated with specific HLA alleles at a false discovery rate of 0.05. A later analysis found that most CMV-associated TCR beta chains appeared HLA-restricted, with HLA associations seemingly driven largely by CMV exposure. Compared with equally common non-associated chains, HLA-associated TCR beta chains in a later analysis were more clonally expanded and had lower generation probabilities. Correlated functional status among segregating V segments might be attributable to linkage disequilibrium, but an unknown experimental factor could not be ruled out. The 87-base-pair reads could not distinguish some IMGT-functional V segments, including TRBV6-2 and TRBV6-3, so those segments were excluded. V-gene and J-gene trimming of TCR beta chains was associated with a missense DCLRE1C variant in a later genetic analysis, and the association was replicated in an independent cohort.

The library was made by the immunoSEQ multiplex PCR assay. For the multiplex PCR, a mixture combining 60 forward primers for TCR Vbeta segments and 13 reverse primers for TCR Jbeta segments was used. The CDR3 region of rearranged TCR beta genes was amplified from genomic DNA by a multiplex PCR assay. On the Illumina HiSeq System, the amplified TCR beta libraries were sequenced as 87-base-pair reads. In the authors' own workflow: In a later analysis, around 80 million unique TCR beta chains were counted across the 650 to 700 repertoires, and approximately 9.9 million of these chains were shared by at least two donors. A nearest-neighbor algorithm error-corrected the raw reads and collapsed the reads into unique sequences, merging closely related sequences to remove PCR and sequencing errors. To assign V, D and J gene segments, CDR3 sequences were aligned to IMGT reference sequences. For a sequence to be retained, at least a six-nucleotide match to both a V gene segment and a J gene segment was required. A rearrangement counted as productive if the CDR3 had no stop codons and remained in frame with V and J, and every other rearrangement counted as non-productive. CDR3 was defined by IMGT convention, running from the second conserved V-encoded cysteine to the conserved J-encoded phenylalanine. The earlier analysis of 500 to 650 of the donors excluded any sequence lacking an unambiguous match to a single V gene segment. An earlier analysis of 550 to 650 of the donors classified V segments as functional when productive rearrangements were above 56.7% and as segregating when the standard deviation between donors was above 5%. A statistical classification framework was built to diagnose cytomegalovirus status from the catalog of TCR beta chain sequences. A later analysis assigned V and J genes by comparing TCR nucleotide sequences with IMGT/GENE-DB human TR gene sequences. Using the TCRdist pipeline, a later analysis assigned CDR3 sequences along with most-parsimonious VDJ recombination scenarios. In a later analysis, each TCR beta chain was defined by its CDR3 amino acid sequence together with its V-gene family, and reads lacking a unique V-gene family were excluded. A later analysis removed 592 highly shared, low-generation-probability nucleotide sequences to deal with suspected cross-contamination and a sequencing artifact. In a later analysis, a clonal expansion index was calculated for each public chain from normalized within-repertoire ranks of inferred template counts. In a later analysis, generation probabilities were computed with a VDJ recombination model fitted to out-of-frame rearrangements, and the resulting probabilities were checked against IGoR. In a later analysis, hypergeometric tests were used to score TCR-TCR, TCR-HLA and TCR-CMV co-occurrence, with a repertoire-size bias correction applied to TCR pairs. False discovery rates were estimated in a later analysis by permuting HLA or CMV assignments 20 times. In a later analysis, co-occurring TCRs were grouped using DBSCAN, with TCRdist sequence similarity added in when clustering inside HLA-allele-positive subsets. Repertoires with fewer than 30,000 or more than 120,000 public chains were left out of co-occurrence clustering, as were about 5 repertoires with anomalous nucleotide sharing. TCRdb took this table from immuneACCESS and kept in-frame rearrangements with V and J called. Such tables lack part of the clones; where checked against another copy, unresolved V genes explain under half of the gap, and the rest is unexplained. D and trimming were read from the DNA, whereas the V and J calls and clone size are those reported in that table. The table for this sample shows tens of thousands of clones. The biggest ten clones account for 3% to 4% of the sample.

In total, approximately 690 healthy bone marrow donors made up the cohort. Cohort members were all nominally healthy when sampled, although unrecorded immune exposures were likely present. The donor tested CMV seronegative, placing the donor among the 350 or so seronegative members of the cohort. A peripheral blood sample was provided by each donor, and peripheral blood mononuclear cells were used for TCR beta sequencing. Genomic DNA was extracted from the blood cell samples with the Qiagen DNeasy Blood Extraction Kit. The specimen was PBMCs. The rearranged segments are TRBV14 and TRBJ2-1, with 7 junctional bases fitting TRBD1. This receptor was obtained from a male donor in good health and CMV-seronegative. CDR3 sequence: CASSGQVDNEQFF. The DNA reads as follows: TGTGCCAGCAGCGGACAGGTCGACAATGAGCAGTTCTTC. When the CDR3 is completed using the reference TRBV14 and TRBJ2-1 genes on either side, the full variable domain is EAGVTQFPSHSVIEKGQTVTLRCDPISGHDNLYWYRRVMGKEIKFLLHFVKESKQDESGMPNNRFLAERTGGTYSTLKVQPAELEDSGVYFCASSGQVDNEQFFGPGTRLTVL.